The present T cell receptor (beta chain) was sequenced within a study of T cells after yellow fever vaccination (dated by TCRdb to between 2017 and 2020). As for the study more broadly: The SMART-Seq v4 Ultra Low Input RNA kit was used to prepare libraries from fractions with low cell numbers. To track T-cell clones before and after primary and booster YFV17D yellow fever vaccination, bulk TCR alpha and beta repertoires were sequenced longitudinally. The cohort comprised two healthy male donors, one aged 18 to 30 and one aged 30 to 40 years. Bulk PBMC replicates and cell subsets were isolated from blood drawn at multiple timepoints before and after both primary and secondary immunization.

V loses 2 bases at its end and J loses 4 bases; junction bases beyond the gene matches: 0. The CDR3 numbers 13 residues from cysteine through phenylalanine. CDR3 DNA only is kept here, 39 bases in frame from base 1. This clonotype was seen ten or more times. This receptor's antigen is unknown. Base qualities are missing; no much larger clone stands one base away. What the authors observed across the whole study: Because only a couple of donors were included in the study, the extent to which the findings can be generalized is limited. Compared with the primary T-cell response, the secondary T-cell response was weaker but faster, peaking on day 5 rather than day 15. After the booster, most clones that had expanded after primary vaccination were detected again (approximately 97% of CD4 and roughly nine tenths of CD8), suggesting broad maintenance of memory. Computational filtering was required because FACS-sorted repertoires could contain abundant contaminating clonotypes from the bulk population. A small share of clonotypes was detected in both CD4 and CD8 compartments, with the overlap likely arising from convergent recombination.

Synthesis of TCR cDNA relied on 5'RACE template switching, a step that introduced a universal primer site along with unique molecular identifiers. cDNA synthesis was primed from both the TCR alpha and TCR beta constant segments. Libraries were amplified in two PCR steps, with sample barcodes and sequencing adapters added in the second step. Libraries were sequenced on Illumina HiSeq 2500 (2x100 bp) or NovaSeq (2x150 bp). The study's own analysis went as follows. MIGEC handled demultiplexing of reads and collapsing into UMI consensus sequences, while MiXCR performed V(D)J alignment. Clonotypes responding to the vaccine were identified with edgeR on replicate PBMC samples, with the criteria of FDR below 0.01 and a log2 fold change above 5 up to day 15. CD4 or CD8 identity was assigned to each bulk clonotype according to whether the clonotype was present at higher abundance in the sequenced CD4 repertoire or the sequenced CD8 repertoire. TCRdb reprocessing: public reads trimmed at Q25 with fastp, clones called with MiXCR, in-frame beta chains kept. Every distinct CDR3 protein forms one entry, paired with its most common genes and DNA. TCRdb's processing, not the authors' own work, is the source of the V and J calls. This sample comprises about 580,000 distinct CDR3 sequences, 17% of them detected only once. The biggest ten clones account for roughly a sixth of the sample.

This specimen's treatment or condition label, per the study, means: live attenuated yellow fever vaccine strain. Two biological replicates of bulk PBMCs were collected at each blood-draw timepoint. PBMCs were isolated from peripheral blood using a standard Ficoll-Paque protocol. TriZol was used to extract RNA from bulk PBMCs, from CD4 and CD8 fractions, and from dextramer-positive and dextramer-negative fractions. This clonotype originated in a young man who received the YFV17D yellow fever vaccine. Here the chain combines TRBV12-3 or TRBV12-4 and TRBJ2-3; 7 of the junction bases match TRBD2. The sequenced sample was PBMCs, obtained less than 6 days after the first yellow fever vaccination. The DNA sequence reads TGTGCCAGCAGTTTACGGGGGGCAGATACGCAGTATTTT. Translation gives CASSLRGADTQYF.